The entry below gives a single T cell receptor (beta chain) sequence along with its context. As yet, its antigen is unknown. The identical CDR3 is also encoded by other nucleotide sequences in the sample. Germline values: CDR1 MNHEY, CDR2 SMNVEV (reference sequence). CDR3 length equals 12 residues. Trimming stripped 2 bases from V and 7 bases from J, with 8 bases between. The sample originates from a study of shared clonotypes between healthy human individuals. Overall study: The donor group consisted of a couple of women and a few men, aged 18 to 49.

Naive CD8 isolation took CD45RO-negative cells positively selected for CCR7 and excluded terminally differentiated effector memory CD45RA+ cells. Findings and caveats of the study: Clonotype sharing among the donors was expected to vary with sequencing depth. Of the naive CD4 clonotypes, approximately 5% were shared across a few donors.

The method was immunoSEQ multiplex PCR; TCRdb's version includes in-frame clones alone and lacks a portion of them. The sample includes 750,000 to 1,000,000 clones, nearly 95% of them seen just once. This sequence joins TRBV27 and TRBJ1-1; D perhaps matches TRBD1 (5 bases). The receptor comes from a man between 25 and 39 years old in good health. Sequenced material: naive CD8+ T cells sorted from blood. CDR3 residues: CASSLLGDEAFF. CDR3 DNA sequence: TGTGCCAGCAGTTTACTAGGGGATGAAGCTTTCTTT.